The present T cell receptor (beta chain) was sequenced within a study of blood T cell repertoires in COVID-19. Study-level background: PBMCs, B-cell-depleted T cells, or T cells provided the cDNA or gDNA that made up the material.

Trimming took off 0 bases at V and 3 bases at J, with 11 bases between the two ends. The germline V gene encodes CDR1 MNHNY and CDR2 SVGAGI (reference sequence). The CDR3 runs 15 residues. The Seattle patients, enrolled during active infection, were followed longitudinally. Profiled with immunoSEQ multiplex PCR; TCRdb holds only in-frame clones, not every one. The data show a few hundred thousand clones, with about 85% seen just once and 0.87% held by the top ten. The clonotype was recovered from a human donor with COVID-19, enrolled during active disease. The donor label of this sample is uncertain. The rearrangement links TRBV6-6 to TRBJ1-1; D is uncertain. The material sequenced was peripheral blood. The CDR3 protein is CASSYSSRRDTEAFF. The CDR3 region has the DNA TGTGCCAGCAGTTACTCGAGCCGGCGGGACACTGAAGCTTTCTTT.